This TCR beta chain was captured by sequencing in a study of T cells in Graves' hyperthyroidism and ophthalmopathy. The V gene end was trimmed by 7 bases and the J gene end by 0 bases; junction bases not matched to a gene: 6. The germline V gene has CDR1 MGHRA and CDR2 YSYEKL. The CDR3 contains 15 residues. This clonotype was counted many times. The CDR3 regions of TCR beta were amplified from RNA transcripts. When the TCR CDR3 underwent first-round RT-PCR, the HTBI primer set was used. TCRdb called the multiplex PCR reads again in MiXCR, with one record for every CDR3 protein. The table lists roughly 570,000 distinct CDR3 sequences, about 43% of them singletons.

The origin of this receptor is a woman between 18 and 30 years old with Graves' hyperthyroidism. The rearrangement joins TRBV4-1 to TRBJ1-5; TRBD1 aligns across 7 bases. The sample consisted of peripheral blood or thyroid tissue (not recorded which). CDR3 nucleotide sequence: TGCGCCAGCACCCAGACAGGGAATAGCAATCAGCCCCAGCATTTT. Its protein product is CASTQTGNSNQPQHF.